A selection of T cell receptor beta chains follows, all from one sample in a study of graft-versus-host responses after intestinal transplantation. Using immunoSEQ multiplex PCR, the repertoire was profiled, and TCRdb retains in-frame clones only, with some absent. The table has tens of thousands of clones, more than 85% seen once; the top ten hold under 0.55%. Their antigens are not known. The material was unstimulated CD8+ T cells sorted from spleen or lymph node cells, obtained before intestinal transplant. These receptors all come from a human donor who received an intestinal transplant. Each CDR3 is given with its conserved first and last residue. A D gene is named only where the DNA matches it firmly. Only part of the rows carry a size: once, few, many, or a class if the clone is expanded.

>TRBV29-1|TRBJ2-7|-|-|11
CSAGVHYEQYF
TGCAGCGCCGGGGTCCACTACGAGCAGTACTTC
>TRBV7-2|TRBJ2-1|-|TRBD2|14
CASSFGGVSNEQFF
TGTGCCAGCAGCTTTGGGGGGGTATCTAATGAGCAGTTCTTC
>TRBV4-2|TRBJ2-7|-|-|14
CASSQETGYYEQYF
TGTGCCAGCAGCCAAGAGACGGGTTACTACGAGCAGTACTTC
>TRBV19|TRBJ1-5|once|-|14
CASSSYSLNQPQHF
TGTGCCAGTAGTTCTTATAGCTTAAATCAGCCCCAGCATTTT
>TRBV4-3|TRBJ1-3|once|-|17
CASSQDGGDRSGNTIYF
TGCGCCAGCAGCCAAGATGGAGGGGATCGGTCTGGAAACACCATATATTTT
>TRBV5-1|TRBJ2-3|-|TRBD2|18
CASSEGLAGGTSTDTQYF
TGCGCCAGCAGCGAGGGACTAGCGGGGGGAACGTCCACAGATACGCAGTATTTT
>TRBV28|TRBJ2-1|-|TRBD2|14
CASVLAGGSNEQFF
TGTGCTAGCGTCCTAGCGGGGGGGAGCAATGAGCAGTTCTTC
>TRBV4-3|TRBJ2-7|-|-|15
CASSQEFSPTYEQYF
TGCGCCAGCAGCCAAGAGTTTAGCCCTACCTACGAGCAGTACTTC
>TRBV5-1|TRBJ1-3|-|-|14
CASSRPGRGNTIYF
TGCGCCAGCAGCCGACCAGGGCGTGGAAACACCATATATTTT
>TRBV7-6|TRBJ2-3|-|TRBD2|15
CASSLRTSGTDTQYF
TGTGCCAGCAGCTTAAGGACTAGCGGGACAGATACGCAGTATTTT
>TRBV27|TRBJ2-1|once|TRBD1|15
CASSLRGGYYNEQFF
TGTGCCAGCAGTCTTCGAGGGGGCTACTACAATGAGCAGTTCTTC
>TRBV9|TRBJ1-1|-|-|14
CASSDRVANTEAFF
TGTGCCAGCAGCGACAGGGTTGCGAACACTGAAGCTTTCTTT
>TRBV7-2|TRBJ2-1|-|-|14
CASSWGGPYNEQFF
TGTGCCAGCAGCTGGGGGGGGCCCTACAATGAGCAGTTCTTC
>TRBV9|TRBJ2-1|-|TRBD2|15
CASSVEGTSDNEQFF
TGTGCCAGCAGCGTAGAAGGGACTAGCGACAATGAGCAGTTCTTC
>TRBV5-5|TRBJ2-7|-|TRBD1|15
CASSWGTGSSYEQYF
TGTGCCAGCAGCTGGGGGACAGGGAGCTCCTACGAGCAGTACTTC
>TRBV14|TRBJ2-7|-|-|11
CASSPGGEQYF
TGTGCCAGCAGCCCAGGGGGGGAGCAGTACTTC
>TRBV15|TRBJ1-1|-|-|12
CATGTGGTEAFF
TGTGCCACGGGGACCGGGGGAACTGAAGCTTTCTTT
>TRBV4-1|TRBJ2-5|-|-|14
CASSQVARGETQYF
TGCGCCAGCAGCCAAGTTGCTAGGGGTGAGACCCAGTACTTC
>TRBV4-3|TRBJ1-1|-|-|16
CASSQDFQGLDTEAFF
TGCGCCAGCAGCCAAGATTTTCAGGGGTTGGACACTGAAGCTTTCTTT
>TRBV29-1|TRBJ2-1|-|-|13
CSGWEVTYNEQFF
TGCAGCGGCTGGGAGGTCACCTACAATGAGCAGTTCTTC
>TRBV7-8|TRBJ2-1|-|TRBD2|16
CASSVASGGGGNEQFF
TGTGCCAGCAGCGTCGCTAGCGGGGGCGGGGGGAATGAGCAGTTCTTC
>TRBV4-1|TRBJ2-1|-|TRBD1|17
CASSQGPDRGIYNEQFF
TGCGCCAGCAGCCAAGGCCCCGACAGGGGGATATACAATGAGCAGTTCTTC
>TRBV7-9|TRBJ2-1|few|TRBD1|15
CASSLAPTGDHEQFF
TGTGCCAGCAGCTTAGCCCCGACAGGGGACCATGAGCAGTTCTTC
>TRBV27|TRBJ2-5|-|-|22
CASSLISSGGVGGLLKMETQYF
TGTGCCAGCAGTTTGATTTCCTCGGGGGGCGTGGGAGGCCTCCTAAAGATGGAGACCCAGTACTTC
>TRBV27|TRBJ2-3|once|TRBD2|15
CASTPAGGHTDTQYF
TGTGCCAGCACCCCCGCGGGAGGCCACACAGATACGCAGTATTTT
>TRBV19|TRBJ2-7|-|-|13
CASSIVADYEQYF
TGTGCCAGTAGTATAGTGGCGGATTACGAGCAGTACTTC
>TRBV5-6|TRBJ2-2|-|TRBD2|14
CASSWGGDTGELFF
TGTGCCAGCAGCTGGGGGGGAGACACCGGGGAGCTGTTTTTT
>TRBV4-1|TRBJ2-1|-|TRBD2|16
CASSSPAGGGYNEQFF
TGCGCCAGCAGCTCCCCGGCGGGCGGGGGTTACAATGAGCAGTTCTTC
>TRBV18|TRBJ2-7|-|TRBD1|16
CASSQWTGGAVYEQYF
TGTGCCAGCTCACAGTGGACAGGGGGCGCGGTCTACGAGCAGTACTTC
>TRBV29-1|TRBJ2-7|-|-|13
CSVRQQNGYEQYF
TGCAGCGTCAGACAGCAAAACGGCTACGAGCAGTACTTC
>TRBV5-1|TRBJ2-1|-|TRBD2|17
CASSLSPGGGTYNEQFF
TGCGCCAGCAGCTTATCCCCGGGGGGGGGAACCTACAATGAGCAGTTCTTC